The sequence of this TCR beta chain was determined in a study of metastatic and nonmetastatic thyroid tumors. The overall study: Repertoires of blood and of tissue (tumor or nodule) from malignant and benign thyroid patients were compared. Study conclusions and caveats: Reports indicated that malignant thyroid tumors showed significantly higher TCR beta diversity than benign nodules did, in blood and tumor.

Per the original methods: The study built a papillary thyroid cancer distant-metastasis classifier from CDR3 differences across clinicopathological groups. TCRdb reanalyzed the PCR reads with MiXCR. The V and J calls come from TCRdb's annotation, not from the publication. The sample lists 9,900 or so clones, almost 30% occurring once. This clone was counted only a few times. Its antigen is unknown. All patients reached thyroid surgery having received no treatment beforehand. V dropped 2 bases and J dropped 7 bases, with 15 bases sitting between them. This CDR3 spans 14 amino acids. Germline V lookup: CDR1 MNHEY, CDR2 SVGAGI.

The material sequenced was tumor tissue. The V and J genes are TRBV6-5 and TRBJ2-7, with a weak D call TRBD2 (6 bases). The TCR comes from a female donor with papillary thyroid cancer or a benign thyroid nodule (not recorded which). Some clones in this sample may be carry-over from other donors' samples. The CDR3 sequence is CASSYGRGFCEQYF. The CDR3 DNA reads as TGTGCCAGCAGTTACGGACGGGGGTTCTGTGAGCAGTACTTC.